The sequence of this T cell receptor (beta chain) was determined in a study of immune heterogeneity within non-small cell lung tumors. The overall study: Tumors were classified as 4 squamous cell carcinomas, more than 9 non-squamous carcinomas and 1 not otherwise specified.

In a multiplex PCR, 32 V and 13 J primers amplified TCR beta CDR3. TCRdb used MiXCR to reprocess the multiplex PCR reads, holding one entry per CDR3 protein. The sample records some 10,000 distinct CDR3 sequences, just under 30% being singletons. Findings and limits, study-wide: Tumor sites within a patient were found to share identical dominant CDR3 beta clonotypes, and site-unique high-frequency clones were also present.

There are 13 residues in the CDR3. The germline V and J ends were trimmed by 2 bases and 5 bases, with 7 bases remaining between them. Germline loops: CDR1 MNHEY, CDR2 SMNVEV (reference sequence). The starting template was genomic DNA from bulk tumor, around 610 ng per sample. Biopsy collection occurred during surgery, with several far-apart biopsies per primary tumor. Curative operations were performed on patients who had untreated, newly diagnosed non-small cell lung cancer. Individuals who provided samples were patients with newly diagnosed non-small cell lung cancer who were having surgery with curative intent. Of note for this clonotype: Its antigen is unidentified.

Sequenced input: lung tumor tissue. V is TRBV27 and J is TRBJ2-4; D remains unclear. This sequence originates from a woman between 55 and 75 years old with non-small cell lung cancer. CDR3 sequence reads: CASSLKPQNIQYF. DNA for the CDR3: TGTGCCAGCAGTTTAAAACCCCAAAACATTCAGTACTTC.